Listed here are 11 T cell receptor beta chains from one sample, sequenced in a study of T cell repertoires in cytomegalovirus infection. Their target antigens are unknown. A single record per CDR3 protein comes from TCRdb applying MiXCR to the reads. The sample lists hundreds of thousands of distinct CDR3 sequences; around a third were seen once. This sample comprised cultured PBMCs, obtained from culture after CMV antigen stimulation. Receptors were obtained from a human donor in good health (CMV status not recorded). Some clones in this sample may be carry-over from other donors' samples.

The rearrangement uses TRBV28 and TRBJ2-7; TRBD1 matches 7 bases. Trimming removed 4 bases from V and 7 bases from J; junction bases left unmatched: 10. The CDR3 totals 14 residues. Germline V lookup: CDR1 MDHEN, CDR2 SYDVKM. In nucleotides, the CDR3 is TGTGCCAGCAGTTATAGGACAGGTTCTAGGGAGCAGTACTTC. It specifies CASSYRTGSREQYF. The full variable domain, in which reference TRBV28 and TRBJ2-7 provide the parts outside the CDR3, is DVKVTQSSRYLVKRTGEKVFLECVQDMDHENMFWYRQDPGLGLRLIYFSYDVKMKEKGDIPEGYSVSREKKERFSLILESASTNQTSMYLCASSYRTGSREQYFGPGTRLTVT.

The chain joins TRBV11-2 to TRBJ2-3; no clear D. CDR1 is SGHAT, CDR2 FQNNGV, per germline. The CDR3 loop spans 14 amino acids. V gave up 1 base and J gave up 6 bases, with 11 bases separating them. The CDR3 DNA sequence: TGTGCCAGCAGCTTAGTTCCGGCGGTCGATACGCAGTATTTT. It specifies CASSLVPAVDTQYF.

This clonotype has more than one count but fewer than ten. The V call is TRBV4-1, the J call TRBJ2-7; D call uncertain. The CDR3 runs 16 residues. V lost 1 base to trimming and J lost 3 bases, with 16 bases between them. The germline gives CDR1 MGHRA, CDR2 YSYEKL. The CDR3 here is CASSQGAAIRFYEQYF. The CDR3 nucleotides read TGCGCCAGCAGCCAAGGGGCAGCGATAAGGTTCTACGAGCAGTACTTC.

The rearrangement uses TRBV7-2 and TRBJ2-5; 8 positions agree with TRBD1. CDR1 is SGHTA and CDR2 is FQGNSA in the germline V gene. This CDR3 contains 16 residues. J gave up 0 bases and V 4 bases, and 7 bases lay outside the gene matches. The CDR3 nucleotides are TGTGCCAGCAGCTCCGGACAGGGCTTGTACCAAGAGACCCAGTACTTC. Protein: CASSSGQGLYQETQYF.

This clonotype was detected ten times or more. The chain's CDR3 is CASSRSGMNEQFF. Written as DNA, the CDR3 is TGTGCCAGCAGCCGTAGCGGGATGAATGAGCAGTTCTTC. The chain is built from TRBV7-2 and TRBJ2-1; 8 positions match TRBD2. The CDR3 extends over 13 amino acids. Losses at the gene ends were 5 bases for V and 7 bases for J; bases not matched to a gene: 4. Germline CDR1 reads SGHTA; CDR2 reads FQGNSA.

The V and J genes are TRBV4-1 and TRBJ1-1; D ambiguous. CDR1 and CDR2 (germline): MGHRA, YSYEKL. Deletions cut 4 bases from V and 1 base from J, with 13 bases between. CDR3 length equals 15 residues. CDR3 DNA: TGCGCCAGCAGCCGAACCTCAGAGCCGAACACTGAAGCTTTCTTT. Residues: CASSRTSEPNTEAFF.

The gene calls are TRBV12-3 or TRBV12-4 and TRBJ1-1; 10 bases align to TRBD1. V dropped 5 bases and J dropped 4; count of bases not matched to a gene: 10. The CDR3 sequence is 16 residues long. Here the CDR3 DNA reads TGTGCCAGCAGTCGACCGACAGGGGGCCCGAGCACTGAAGCTTTCTTT. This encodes CASSRPTGGPSTEAFF.

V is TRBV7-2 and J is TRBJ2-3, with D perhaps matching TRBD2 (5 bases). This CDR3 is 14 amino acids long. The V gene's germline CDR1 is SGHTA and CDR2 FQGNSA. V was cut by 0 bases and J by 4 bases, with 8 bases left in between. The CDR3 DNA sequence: TGTGCCAGCAGCTTAGCCGGGAAACCAGATACGCAGTATTTT. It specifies CASSLAGKPDTQYF.

CDR3 DNA sequence: TGTGCCAGCAGCCATGGACTAGGTGAGCAGTTCTTC. Translated: CASSHGLGEQFF. The chain recombines TRBV7-9 with TRBJ2-1; TRBD2 aligns across 7 bases. The V and J ends lost 5 bases and 9 bases, in that order; junction bases with no gene match: 4. Germline V lookup: CDR1 SEHNR, CDR2 FQNEAQ (reference sequence). This CDR3 has 12 amino acids.

CDR3 protein: CANRIAGEDTTGELFF. CDR3 nucleotides: TGTGCCAACCGTATAGCGGGGGAAGATACCACCGGGGAGCTGTTTTTT. This chain links TRBV7-8 with TRBJ2-2; 9 bases agree with TRBD2. Trimming took 10 bases from V and 4 from J; bases not matched to a gene: 13. The CDR3 is made up of 16 amino acids. Germline CDR1 and CDR2: SGHVS and FQNEAQ.

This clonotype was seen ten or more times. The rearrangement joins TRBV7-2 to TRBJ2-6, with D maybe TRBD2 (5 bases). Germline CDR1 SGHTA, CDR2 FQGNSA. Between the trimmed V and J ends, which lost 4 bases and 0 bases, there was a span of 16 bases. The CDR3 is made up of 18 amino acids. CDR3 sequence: CASSSRLGDFSGANVLTF. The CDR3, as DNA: TGTGCCAGCAGCTCCCGACTGGGAGATTTCTCTGGGGCCAACGTCCTGACTTTC. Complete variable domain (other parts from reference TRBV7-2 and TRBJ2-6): GAGVSQSPSNKVTEKGKDVELRCDPISGHTALYWYRQSLGQGLEFLIYFQGNSAPDKSGLPSDRFSAERTGGSVSTLTIQRTQQEDSAVYLCASSSRLGDFSGANVLTFGAGSRLTVL.